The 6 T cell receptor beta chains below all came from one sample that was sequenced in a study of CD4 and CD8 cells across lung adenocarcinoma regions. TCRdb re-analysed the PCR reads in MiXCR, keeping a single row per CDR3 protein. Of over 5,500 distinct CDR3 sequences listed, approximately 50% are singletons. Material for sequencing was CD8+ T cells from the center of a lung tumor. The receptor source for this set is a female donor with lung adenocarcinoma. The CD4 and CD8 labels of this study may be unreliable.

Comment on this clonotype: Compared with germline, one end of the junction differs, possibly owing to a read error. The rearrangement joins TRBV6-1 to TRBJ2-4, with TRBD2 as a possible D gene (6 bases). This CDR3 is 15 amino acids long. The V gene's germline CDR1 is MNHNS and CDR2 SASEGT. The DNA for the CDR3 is TGTGGCCGCAGTGCGGGGCTGGGAACCAAAAATATTCAGTACTTC. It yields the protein CGRSAGLGTKNIQYF.

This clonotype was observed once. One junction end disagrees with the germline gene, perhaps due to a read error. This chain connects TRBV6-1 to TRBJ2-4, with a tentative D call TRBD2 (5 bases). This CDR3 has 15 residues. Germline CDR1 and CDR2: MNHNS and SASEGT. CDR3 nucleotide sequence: TGTGCCCGCGGCCCGGAGCGGTGTAGCAAAGATACTCAGTATTTC. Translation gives CARGPERCSKDTQYF.

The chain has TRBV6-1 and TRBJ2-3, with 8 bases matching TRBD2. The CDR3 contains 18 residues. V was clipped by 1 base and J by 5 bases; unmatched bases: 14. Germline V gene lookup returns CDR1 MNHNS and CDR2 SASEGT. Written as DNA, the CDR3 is TGTGCCAGCAGTGAAGTGGGGGGCGGGGGGCGGAACAAAGATACGCAGTATTTT. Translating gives CASSEVGGGGRNKDTQYF.

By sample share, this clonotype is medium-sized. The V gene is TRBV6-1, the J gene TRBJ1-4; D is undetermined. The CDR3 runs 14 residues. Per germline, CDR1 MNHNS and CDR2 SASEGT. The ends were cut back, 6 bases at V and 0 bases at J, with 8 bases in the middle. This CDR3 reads CASRRIATNEKLFF. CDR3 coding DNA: TGTGCCAGCAGGAGGATTGCAACTAATGAAAAACTGTTTTTT.

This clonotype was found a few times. The CDR3 loop is CASSFFLGHGGSGYTF. CDR3 DNA sequence: TGTGCCAGCAGTTTCTTCTTGGGTCACGGGGGGAGTGGCTACACCTTC. The V gene is TRBV12-3 or TRBV12-4, the J gene TRBJ1-2; D may be TRBD1 (5 bases). The CDR3 has 16 amino acids. V was pared by 3 bases and J by 7 bases, with 21 bases between.

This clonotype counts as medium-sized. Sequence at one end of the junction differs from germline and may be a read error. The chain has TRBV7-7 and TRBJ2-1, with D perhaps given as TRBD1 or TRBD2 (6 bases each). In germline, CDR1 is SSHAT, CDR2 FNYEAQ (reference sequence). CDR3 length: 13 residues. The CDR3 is CASSPGGGNEQFF. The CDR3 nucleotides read TGTGCTAGCAGCCCCGGGGGCGGGAATGAGCAGTTCTTC.